This section outlines one TCR beta chain sequence together with its context. Its antigen is currently unknown. The record originates from a study of cytomegalovirus exposure and HLA in healthy donors. Across the study: Of all 398 donors who were genotyped, roughly 81% belonged to the Caucasian-associated ancestry cluster. Findings and caveats of the study: The classifier was said to identify cytomegalovirus status with high specificity and sensitivity. Within the data, a cluster of highly shared sequence variants was likely a sequencing artifact.

Researchers ran the PCR with 60 Vbeta and 13 Jbeta primers. Clones were sequenced by immunoSEQ multiplex PCR, and TCRdb holds only the in-frame ones, with some missing. The table has fewer than 120,000 clones, 65% to 80% seen once. Trimming left V 4 bases short and J 2 bases short, with 9 bases between. This CDR3 region has 14 residues. The germline V gene encodes CDR1 LNHDA and CDR2 SQIVND (reference sequence). The sample comprised PBMCs. The TCR originated in a young man in good health and CMV-seropositive. V gene TRBV19 combines with J gene TRBJ1-5; D remains ambiguous. The CDR3 DNA sequence: TGTGCCAGTAGTACTCGACACGGCAATCAGCCCCAGCATTTT. Protein: CASSTRHGNQPQHF.